The source of this TCR beta chain is a study of T-cell reconstitution after alpha-beta-depleted transplantation in children. Preparation of the TCRbeta library was carried out with unique molecular identifiers. TCRdb processed the PCR reads anew with MiXCR; each CDR3 protein has one entry. The sample lists around 190,000 distinct CDR3 sequences, roughly 7% seen once, with about 6% in the top ten. Germline V gives CDR1 ENHRY, CDR2 SYGVKD. The CDR3 covers 13 residues. V was cut by 4 bases and J by 5 bases, with 10 bases left in between. Study-wide results and limits: By one year post-transplant, T-cell counts and diversity largely arose from T cells that were newly produced.

This clonotype was observed at least ten times. Its cognate antigen is unknown. V usage is TRBV10-3 and J usage is TRBJ2-3, with D tentatively TRBD1 (5 bases). This receptor was obtained from a boy aged 2 to 10 with acute lymphoblastic leukemia, due to receive a stem cell transplant. The sample here was PBMCs, taken before TCRalphabeta/CD19-depleted stem cell transplant. CDR3 coding DNA: TGTGCCATCAGTGTAGGGGCTGAAGATACGCAGTATTTT. This encodes CAISVGAEDTQYF.